These 26 T cell receptor beta chains were sequenced from one sample in a study of beta chain features in type 1 diabetes. The isolated RNA, all of it, was reverse transcribed, so expressed TCRB transcripts were what got sequenced. Libraries were prepared by immunoSEQ multiplex PCR; TCRdb keeps only in-frame clonotypes and omits some of them. The sample shows about 360,000 clones, around 12% of them seen only once. Sequencing input: naive CD4+ T cells from blood. The receptors were gathered from a man younger than 35 in good health.

Ten or more counts support this clone. The J gene is TRBJ2-7, the V gene TRBV30; D remains ambiguous. V was cut by 3 bases and J by 5 bases, with 14 bases left in between. The CDR3 covers 13 residues. Germline values: CDR1 GTSNPN, CDR2 SVGIG (reference sequence). The CDR3 nucleotides are TGTGCCTGGAGCCCCAGCCTAGGCCACGAGCAGTACTTC. This gives the protein CAWSPSLGHEQYF.

The chain is built from TRBV7-9 and TRBJ2-5; TRBD1 aligns across 7 bases. Germline-derived CDR1 and CDR2 are SEHNR and FQNEAQ (reference sequence). The CDR3 runs 14 residues. With 5 bases clipped from V and 1 base from J, the junction kept 4 bases outside the gene matches. DNA for the CDR3: TGTGCCAGCAGCCCCCGGACAGGCCAAGAGACCCAGTACTTC. This codes for CASSPRTGQETQYF.

This clone has only a few counts. This chain connects TRBV7-8 to TRBJ2-2; D is perhaps TRBD2 (7 bases). The CDR3 is 15 amino acids. The V and J ends lost 0 bases and 7 bases respectively, with 12 bases between them. The V gene's germline CDR1 is SGHVS and CDR2 FQNEAQ. This CDR3 reads CASSLAGGLIGELFF. The CDR3 coding sequence is TGTGCCAGCAGCTTAGCGGGGGGGCTCATCGGGGAGCTGTTTTTT.

V is TRBV2 and J is TRBJ2-3, with D possibly matching TRBD1 (5 bases). CDR1 is SNHLY and CDR2 is FYNNEI in the germline V gene. The CDR3 runs to 13 residues. V was pared by 3 bases and J by 2 bases, with 6 bases between. The CDR3, as DNA: TGTGCCAGCAGTGAGGGGCCCACAGATACGCAGTATTTT. Translated: CASSEGPTDTQYF.

This clone was seen more than once but under ten times. This chain uses TRBV29-1 with TRBJ1-1; D may be TRBD1 (6 bases). CDR1 and CDR2 from the germline V gene are SQVTM and ANQGSEA. V lost 3 bases to trimming and J lost 5 bases, with 13 bases between them. This CDR3 is 13 amino acids long. CDR3 region: CSVETGPRTEAFF. In DNA form, the CDR3 reads TGCAGCGTTGAGACAGGCCCGAGAACTGAAGCTTTCTTT.

The chain couples TRBV28 to TRBJ2-7; tentatively, D is TRBD1 (5 bases). The CDR3 has 13 amino acids. The V and J ends lost 8 bases and 3 bases respectively, with 14 bases between them. The germline V gene encodes CDR1 MDHEN and CDR2 SYDVKM. CDR3: CASYQPGRYEQYF. CDR3 nucleotide sequence: TGTGCCAGCTATCAACCAGGGCGCTACGAGCAGTACTTC.

CDR3 sequence reads: CASSGHGGLSYNEQFF. CDR3 in DNA: TGCGCCAGCAGCGGGCACGGGGGGCTCTCCTACAATGAGCAGTTCTTC. V is TRBV5-1 and J is TRBJ2-1, with D perhaps matching TRBD2 (7 bases). V shed 4 bases and J shed 0 bases, with 14 bases lying between them. Germline values: CDR1 SGHRS, CDR2 YFSETQ. There are 16 residues in the CDR3.

The rearrangement joins TRBV7-2 to TRBJ2-5, with TRBD1 matching over 8 bases. J was trimmed by 4 bases and V by 5 bases; bases with no gene match: 6. This CDR3 spans 14 amino acids. CDR1 is SGHTA and CDR2 is FQGNSA in the germline V gene. CDR3 sequence reads: CASSTRTGIETQYF. The CDR3 nucleotides are TGTGCCAGCAGCACGCGGACAGGGATAGAGACCCAGTACTTC.

V gene TRBV5-1 combines with J gene TRBJ2-1, with TRBD1 identical over 8 bases. CDR1 SGHRS and CDR2 YFSETQ come from the germline V gene. V was clipped by 3 bases and J by 7 bases; unmatched bases: 9. The CDR3 runs to 15 residues. The CDR3 loop is CASSSTTGVGNEQFF. The DNA of the CDR3 is TGCGCCAGCAGCTCCACGACAGGGGTCGGTAATGAGCAGTTCTTC.

V gene TRBV10-3 combines with J gene TRBJ2-1; a weak D match, TRBD2 (6 bases). Germline CDR1 and CDR2: ENHRY and SYGVKD. V dropped 7 bases and J dropped 6 bases, with 13 bases sitting between them. CDR3 length: 13 amino acids. CDR3 nucleotides: TGTGCCATCAAGACTAGTTCATCCAATGAGCAGTTCTTC. Its protein product is CAIKTSSSNEQFF.

This chain joins TRBV29-1 and TRBJ2-3; 8 bases map to TRBD2. This CDR3 is built from 13 residues. Germline CDR1 is SQVTM and CDR2 is ANQGSEA. J gave up 6 bases and V 3 bases, and 5 bases lay outside the gene matches. In DNA, the CDR3 is TGCAGCGTTGAGCGCTCGGGGGGGGATACGCAGTATTTT. Translating it yields CSVERSGGDTQYF.

This chain links TRBV27 with TRBJ2-1, with TRBD2 identical over 7 bases. This CDR3 spans 19 amino acids. Germline assignment: CDR1 MNHEY and CDR2 SMNVEV (reference sequence). V lost 8 bases to trimming and J lost 0 bases; unmatched junction nucleotides: 19. This CDR3 reads CASHRLLAKVKSSYNEQFF. DNA of the CDR3: TGTGCCAGCCATAGGTTACTAGCGAAGGTGAAAAGCTCCTACAATGAGCAGTTCTTC.

The chain employs TRBV6-6 and TRBJ1-2; D not resolved. Germline-derived CDR1 and CDR2 are MNHNY and SVGAGI (reference sequence). This CDR3 has 13 amino acids. V lost 6 bases to trimming and J lost 0 bases, with 8 bases between them. CDR3 in DNA: TGTGCCAGCAGCCTCGGGACTAACTATGGCTACACCTTC. Translating gives CASSLGTNYGYTF.

The rearrangement joins TRBV2 to TRBJ1-2, with 9 bases fitting TRBD1. The V gene's germline CDR1 is SNHLY and CDR2 FYNNEI. This CDR3 is built from 14 residues. With V trimmed by 6 bases and J by 8 bases, 10 bases remained unmatched. CDR3 sequence reads: CASSGTGTTRGYTF. CDR3 bases: TGTGCCAGCAGCGGGACAGGGACGACCCGGGGCTACACCTTC.

In this sample, this clone turned up a few times. This sequence joins TRBV19 and TRBJ2-7; D is unresolved. Looked up from germline, CDR1 is LNHDA and CDR2 is SQIVND (reference sequence). This CDR3 has 11 residues. V gave up 4 bases and J gave up 2 bases, with 3 bases separating them. CDR3 amino acids: CASSTAYEQYF. The CDR3 bases are TGTGCCAGTAGTACAGCCTACGAGCAGTACTTC.

This clone was seen more than once but under ten times. This chain joins TRBV5-1 and TRBJ2-5; 7 bases are a match to TRBD1. The CDR3 runs 16 residues. In germline, CDR1 is SGHRS, CDR2 YFSETQ. The trim removed 0 bases at V and 2 bases at J, leaving 7 bases unmatched. CDR3 sequence: CASSLGLGTVQETQYF. In DNA form, the CDR3 reads TGCGCCAGCAGCTTGGGCCTAGGGACAGTACAAGAGACCCAGTACTTC.

The chain links TRBV28 to TRBJ1-1, with TRBD1 as a possible D gene (5 bases). This CDR3 spans 15 amino acids. V was cut by 1 base and J by 4 bases, with 13 bases left in between. In germline, CDR1 is MDHEN, CDR2 SYDVKM. The CDR3 nucleotides are TGTGCCAGCAGTTTATCAGCAGGGAGGAGCACTGAAGCTTTCTTT. Protein product: CASSLSAGRSTEAFF.

The CDR3 spells CASSRQRGNYEQYF. The DNA for the CDR3 is TGTGCCAGCAGTCGACAGCGGGGGAACTACGAGCAGTACTTC. J is TRBJ2-7 and V is TRBV6-6; TRBD2 agrees at 8 bases. Trimming took 5 bases from V and 3 from J; bases not matched to a gene: 6. This CDR3 is 14 amino acids long. The V gene's germline CDR1 is MNHNY and CDR2 SVGAGI (reference sequence).

A few counts support this clone. The V call is TRBV29-1, the J call TRBJ2-7; 11 bases map to TRBD2. This CDR3 has 17 amino acids. Looked up from germline, CDR1 is SQVTM and CDR2 is ANQGSEA. V was pared by 1 base and J by 4 bases, with 12 bases of the junction left unmatched. The CDR3 sequence is CSVEAPTSGNFQYEQYF. CDR3 nucleotide sequence: TGCAGCGTTGAAGCCCCGACTAGCGGGAATTTCCAGTACGAGCAGTACTTC.

The J gene is TRBJ2-7, the V gene TRBV6-6, with TRBD1 matching 11 bases. In germline, CDR1 is MNHNY, CDR2 SVGAGI (reference sequence). J lost 6 bases, V lost 0 bases, and 4 bases had no gene match. The CDR3 has 15 residues. The CDR3 sequence: CASSYSGTGGLEQYF. The DNA of the CDR3 is TGTGCCAGCAGTTACTCCGGGACAGGGGGGCTCGAGCAGTACTTC.

There are a few counts of this clone. The rearrangement joins TRBV5-1 to TRBJ2-1, with TRBD1 matching 7 bases. Per the germline V gene, CDR1 is SGHRS and CDR2 is YFSETQ. Trimming at V came to 4 bases and at J to 6 bases, leaving 10 bases not matched to a gene. The CDR3 sequence is 15 residues long. DNA of the CDR3: TGCGCCAGCAGCCCGACAGGGTTTAGGAGCAATGAGCAGTTCTTC. Translated: CASSPTGFRSNEQFF.

This clone was seen only a few times. The V gene is TRBV29-1, the J gene TRBJ2-3; tentatively, D is TRBD1 (6 bases). CDR1 and CDR2 from the germline V gene are SQVTM and ANQGSEA. The V gene lost 5 bases and the J gene lost 4 bases, with 19 bases spanning the gap. The CDR3 is 15 residues long. CDR3 nucleotides: TGCAGCGTTACTGGGGGCAATCTATACGCAGATACGCAGTATTTT. It specifies CSVTGGNLYADTQYF.

V gene TRBV7-3 combines with J gene TRBJ1-1; D is undetermined. Germline values: CDR1 SGHTA, CDR2 FQGTGA. V lost 4 bases and J lost 6, with 12 bases in between. This CDR3 has 13 amino acids. CDR3 sequence: CASSSHRESEAFF. The CDR3 DNA reads TGTGCCAGCAGCTCGCACAGAGAATCTGAAGCTTTCTTT.

The rearrangement uses TRBV16 and TRBJ2-7, with a tentative D call TRBD2 (6 bases). V lost 3 bases and J lost 2, with 11 bases in between. Germline lookup yields CDR1 KGHSY and CDR2 FQNENV. This CDR3 is 14 amino acids long. In DNA form, the CDR3 reads TGTGCCAGCAGCCACCGGGACTGGACCTACGAGCAGTACTTC. Translated: CASSHRDWTYEQYF.

Only a few counts were recorded for this clone. V and J are TRBV11-2 and TRBJ2-2, with D uncertain. Germline-derived CDR1 and CDR2 are SGHAT and FQNNGV. V lost 0 bases, J lost 1 base, and 6 bases lay in between. CDR3 length: 15 amino acids. The CDR3 sequence: CASSLDRVNTGELFF. As DNA, the CDR3 is TGTGCCAGCAGCTTAGATCGCGTGAACACCGGGGAGCTGTTTTTT.

The genes are TRBV11-1 and TRBJ1-1, with D unclear. CDR3 length: 12 residues. CDR1 and CDR2 (germline): SGHAT, FQDESV (reference sequence). V lost 6 bases, J lost 1 base, and 6 bases lay in between. The CDR3 spells CASRRQNTEAFF. In nucleotides, the CDR3 is TGTGCCAGCAGGAGACAGAACACTGAAGCTTTCTTT. The full variable domain, its missing parts supplied by reference TRBV11-1 and TRBJ1-1, is EAEVAQSPRYKITEKSQAVAFWCDPISGHATLYWYRQILGQGPELLVQFQDESVVDDSQLPKDRFSAERLKGVDSTLKIQPAELGDSAMYLCASRRQNTEAFFGQGTRLTVV.